This T cell receptor (beta chain) comes out of a study of cytomegalovirus exposure and HLA in healthy donors. Study observations and caveats: There were 150 to 200 TCR beta chains listed as cytomegalovirus-associated. The tendency of first-cohort TCR clusters to co-occur in the roughly 110 validation repertoires emerged from a later analysis. Reported performance of the classifier showed diagnosis of cytomegalovirus status with high specificity and sensitivity.

This clone was detected once. Its antigen remains unknown. Produced via immunoSEQ multiplex PCR; TCRdb's table is partial and in-frame only. Among 60,000 or so clones, about 94% were seen once, and the ten largest hold around 2%. The study drew the donors from its roughly 110-subject validation cohort, separate from the approximately 700-subject first cohort. The CDR3 loop spans 16 amino acids. Germline CDR1 MDHEN, CDR2 SYDVKM. V was trimmed by 2 bases and J by 2 bases, leaving 13 bases between them. The source of this sequence is a man aged 18 to 35 in good health and CMV-seronegative. The chain has TRBV28 and TRBJ2-4; D is perhaps TRBD1 (5 bases). Sequencing was carried out using PBMCs. The CDR3 is CASSLVGLFPKNIQYF. The CDR3 region has the DNA TGTGCCAGCAGTTTAGTGGGGCTTTTTCCCAAAAACATTCAGTACTTC.